These 19 T cell receptor beta chains share one sample of origin, sequenced in a study of blood T cell repertoires in COVID-19. Sequenced by immunoSEQ multiplex PCR; TCRdb stores in-frame clones only, minus some. The sample records about 62,000 clones, roughly 90% being singletons. What was sequenced was peripheral blood. All receptors derive from a human donor in a cohort sampled during active COVID-19.

This clone was seen a few times. The chain couples TRBV11-2 to TRBJ2-7, with D tentatively TRBD1 (6 bases). The CDR3 is made up of 13 amino acids. Trimming took off 0 bases at V and 3 bases at J, with 6 bases between the two ends. Germline CDR1 reads SGHAT; CDR2 reads FQNNGV. CDR3 sequence: CASSLEDSYEQYF. The CDR3 bases are TGTGCCAGCAGCTTAGAGGACAGCTACGAGCAGTACTTC.

The V and J genes are TRBV2 and TRBJ1-4; D remains ambiguous. V gave up 7 bases and J gave up 0 bases, with 9 bases separating them. The germline V gene encodes CDR1 SNHLY and CDR2 FYNNEI. The CDR3 spans 14 residues. CDR3 DNA: TGTGCCAGCAACAGAGCTGCAACTAATGAAAAACTGTTTTTT. Protein sequence: CASNRAATNEKLFF.

The chain carries TRBV5-1 and TRBJ2-1; 9 nucleotides match TRBD2. The germline V gene encodes CDR1 SGHRS and CDR2 YFSETQ. The CDR3 has 15 residues. J gave up 9 bases and V 0 bases, and 7 bases lay outside the gene matches. The CDR3 loop reads CASSLAGTSRIEQFF. DNA for the CDR3: TGCGCCAGCAGCTTGGCGGGGACTAGCAGAATTGAGCAGTTCTTC.

The chain has TRBV2 and TRBJ2-1; TRBD1 might be the D (6 bases). There are 15 residues in the CDR3. Trimming stripped 4 bases from V and 9 bases from J, with 19 bases between. Per the germline V gene, CDR1 is SNHLY and CDR2 is FYNNEI. The CDR3 loop reads CASSVGVNRVSEQFF. As DNA, the CDR3 is TGTGCCAGCAGTGTCGGCGTAAACAGGGTTAGTGAGCAGTTCTTC.

J is TRBJ2-7 and V is TRBV6-5, with D perhaps matching TRBD1 (5 bases). Germline V gene lookup returns CDR1 MNHEY and CDR2 SVGAGI. Trimming pared 9 bases from V and 3 bases from J, leaving 18 bases between. The length of the CDR3 is 14 residues. CDR3 in amino acids: CASWSRVTFYEQYF. Written as DNA, the CDR3 is TGTGCCAGTTGGTCCAGGGTAACCTTCTACGAGCAGTACTTC.

The CDR3 sequence is CASSIGTPNEQYF. CDR3 sequence (DNA): TGCGCCAGCAGCATAGGGACTCCTAACGAGCAGTACTTC. The J gene is TRBJ2-7, the V gene TRBV5-1; D is possibly TRBD2 (6 bases). V lost 4 bases and J 5 bases, leaving 13 bases between the germline ends. CDR3 length equals 13 residues. The germline CDR1 and CDR2 sequences are SGHRS and YFSETQ.

The gene calls are TRBV19 and TRBJ2-7; D is ambiguous. Germline V CDR1 and CDR2: LNHDA, SQIVND (reference sequence). The CDR3 has 13 amino acids. Trimming removed 1 base from V and 7 bases from J, with 11 bases in between. This CDR3 is CASSIAATGEQYF. The CDR3 DNA follows: TGTGCCAGTAGTATAGCTGCAACGGGTGAGCAGTACTTC.

The V gene is TRBV27, the J gene TRBJ2-7; D unresolved. Germline CDR1 is MNHEY and CDR2 is SMNVEV (reference sequence). The CDR3 has 13 residues. V was shortened by 0 bases and J by 3 bases, with 6 bases between the two germline ends. Here the CDR3 DNA reads TGTGCCAGCAGTTTATCGGCTTACTACGAGCAGTACTTC. Its translation is CASSLSAYYEQYF.

This clone has more than one count but fewer than ten. V gene TRBV11-2 combines with J gene TRBJ2-7; D gene uncertain. The CDR3 consists of 12 residues. Trimming shortened V by 4 bases and J by 7 bases, and 11 bases separated the two germline ends. CDR1 is SGHAT and CDR2 is FQNNGV in the germline V gene. The CDR3 bases are TGTGCCAGCAGCTCGTTCCCAGAAGAGCAGTACTTC. It specifies CASSSFPEEQYF.

This sequence joins TRBV2 and TRBJ1-2; a weak D match, TRBD1 (6 bases). V was pared by 3 bases and J by 7 bases, with 15 bases between. This CDR3 is 14 amino acids long. Germline CDR1 reads SNHLY; CDR2 reads FYNNEI. The CDR3 region has the DNA TGTGCCAGCAGTGAGGCGCGCGGGGGGCTTGGCTACACCTTC. It specifies CASSEARGGLGYTF.

The CDR3: CASSQQGYPYEQYF. CDR3 nucleotide sequence: TGCGCCAGCAGCCAGCAGGGGTACCCGTACGAGCAGTACTTC. The rearrangement uses TRBV4-1 and TRBJ2-7; tentative D call: TRBD1 (6 bases). This CDR3 region has 14 residues. Per germline, CDR1 MGHRA and CDR2 YSYEKL. With 3 bases removed from V and 4 bases from J, the gap between germline ends came to 13 bases.

The chain carries TRBV5-6 and TRBJ2-5; a possible D gene is TRBD2 (5 bases). The V end lost 0 bases, the J end lost 2 bases, and 14 bases lay between the germline ends. The germline V gene encodes CDR1 SGHDT and CDR2 YYEEEE. This CDR3 spans 16 amino acids. The CDR3 sequence: CASSLERVRIQETQYF. The DNA of the CDR3 is TGTGCCAGCAGCTTGGAGAGGGTCCGGATTCAAGAGACCCAGTACTTC.

V and J are TRBV12-5 and TRBJ2-2; a possible D gene is TRBD1 (6 bases). V gave up 4 bases and J gave up 3 bases, with 9 bases separating them. CDR1 and CDR2 (germline): LGHNT, FRNRAP. The CDR3 length is 14 residues. The CDR3 DNA sequence: TGTGCTAGTGGTTCTGGACAGTACACCGGGGAGCTGTTTTTT. Translating it yields CASGSGQYTGELFF.

The rearrangement links TRBV5-8 to TRBJ2-1, with TRBD2 matching 9 bases. Germline lookup yields CDR1 SGHTS and CDR2 YDEGEE. The CDR3 has 17 residues. J gave up 9 bases and V 4 bases, and 17 bases lay outside the gene matches. Here the CDR3 DNA reads TGTGCCAGCAGCCTACAGTGGGGGGGTAGTAGCGGGAGTGAGCAGTTCTTC. Its protein product is CASSLQWGGSSGSEQFF.

The V call is TRBV7-6, the J call TRBJ1-2; D is unresolved. Germline CDR1 reads SGHVS; CDR2 reads FNYEAQ. V dropped 2 bases and J dropped 8 bases, with 24 bases sitting between them. The CDR3 length is 17 residues. In nucleotides, the CDR3 is TGTGCCAGCAGCTTATTCGTCCCGGACTCTATGTTGGGGGGCTACACCTTC. Translated: CASSLFVPDSMLGGYTF.

The chain recombines TRBV5-1 with TRBJ2-7; TRBD2 matches 10 bases. The CDR3 is 18 residues long. V was clipped by 0 bases and J by 5 bases; unmatched bases: 14. Germline CDR1 SGHRS, CDR2 YFSETQ. CDR3 nucleotide sequence: TGCGCCAGCAGCTTGGAACCCCCCGGACTAGCGGACACACACGAGCAGTACTTC. Translating gives CASSLEPPGLADTHEQYF.

The chain combines TRBV4-1 with TRBJ2-1; 7 bases align to TRBD2. Germline lookup yields CDR1 MGHRA and CDR2 YSYEKL. This CDR3 has 16 amino acids. The V segment lost 0 bases and the J segment 4 bases; nucleotides outside the gene matches: 6. As DNA, the CDR3 is TGCGCCAGCAGCCAAGAACCGGGACTATATTACAATGAGCAGTTCTTC. This sequence encodes CASSQEPGLYYNEQFF.

This chain joins TRBV9 and TRBJ2-3; 12 bases line up with TRBD2. Germline values: CDR1 SGDLS, CDR2 YYNGEE. This CDR3 is 17 amino acids long. V lost 3 bases to trimming and J lost 6 bases; unmatched junction nucleotides: 11. CDR3 nucleotides: TGTGCCAGCAGCGGAAGGGGAAGACTAGCGGGAGATGATACGCAGTATTTT. Amino acids: CASSGRGRLAGDDTQYF.

This clone has a single count. V usage is TRBV6-2 or TRBV6-3 and J usage is TRBJ2-1; 11 positions agree with TRBD2. Germline V gives CDR1 MNHEY, CDR2 SVGEGT. The CDR3 spans 15 residues. V shed 5 bases and J 7 bases; nucleotides not matched to a gene: 7. In DNA form, the CDR3 reads TGTGCCAGCAGTCCCCTAGCGGGAGGTGGGAATGAGCAGTTCTTC. Its protein product is CASSPLAGGGNEQFF.